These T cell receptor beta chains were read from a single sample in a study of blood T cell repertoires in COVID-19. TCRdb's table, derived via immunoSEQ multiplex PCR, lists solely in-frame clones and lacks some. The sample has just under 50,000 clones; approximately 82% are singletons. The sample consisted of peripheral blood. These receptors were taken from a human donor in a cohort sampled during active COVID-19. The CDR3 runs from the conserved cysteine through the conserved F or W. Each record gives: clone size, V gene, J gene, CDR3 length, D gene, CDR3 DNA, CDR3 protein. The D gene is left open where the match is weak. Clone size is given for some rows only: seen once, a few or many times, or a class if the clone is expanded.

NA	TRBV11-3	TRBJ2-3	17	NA	TGTGCCAGCAGCCTCCTAGGGGGTGGAGGAAGCACAGATACGCAGTATTTT	CASSLLGGGGSTDTQYF
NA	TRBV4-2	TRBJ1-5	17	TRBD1	TGTGCCAGCAGCCAAGAGCGTGACAGGGGGGGCAATCAGCCCCAGCATTTT	CASSQERDRGGNQPQHF
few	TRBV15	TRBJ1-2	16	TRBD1	TGTGCCACCAGCAGAGACACAGGGGGCTCTGTCTATGGCTACACCTTC	CATSRDTGGSVYGYTF
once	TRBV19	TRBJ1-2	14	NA	TGTGCCAGTAGTATAACAGGAAGTATGGGTGGCTACACCTTC	CASSITGSMGGYTF
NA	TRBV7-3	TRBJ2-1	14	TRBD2	TGTGCCAGCAGCTCTAGCGGGACGCACGATGAGCAGTTCTTC	CASSSSGTHDEQFF
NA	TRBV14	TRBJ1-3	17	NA	TGTGCCAGCAGCCAAGTAGGAAGACGGGGCTCTGGAAACACCATATATTTT	CASSQVGRRGSGNTIYF
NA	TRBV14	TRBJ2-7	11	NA	TGTGCCAGCAGCCAAGTTGCGGTCCTCTCGTTC	CASSQVAVLSF
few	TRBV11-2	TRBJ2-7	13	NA	TGTGCCAGCAGCCCCGGGATCGATCCCAGGCAGTACTTC	CASSPGIDPRQYF
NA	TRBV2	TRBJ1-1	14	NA	TGTGCCAGCAGCCCAGGAGGGTTGAACACTGAAGCTTTCTTT	CASSPGGLNTEAFF
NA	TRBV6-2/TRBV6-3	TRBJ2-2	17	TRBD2	TGTGCCAGCAGTTCCACGGAGGCTAGCGGGAGGTTCGGGGAGCTGTTTTTT	CASSSTEASGRFGELFF
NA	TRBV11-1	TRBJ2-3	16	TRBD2	TGTGCCAGCAGCACAACGACTAGCGGAGCCAGAGATACGCAGTATTTT	CASSTTTSGARDTQYF
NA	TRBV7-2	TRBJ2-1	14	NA	TGTGCCAGCAGCTTAGGGGCACAGGGCAATGAGCAGTTCTTC	CASSLGAQGNEQFF
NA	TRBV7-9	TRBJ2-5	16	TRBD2	TGTGCCAGCAGGCATACACTAGCGGGAGGGTTGGAGACCCAGTACTTC	CASRHTLAGGLETQYF
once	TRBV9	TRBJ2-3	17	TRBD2	TGTGCCAGCAGCGTAGCTAGCCTAGCGGGGGGCACAGATACGCAGTATTTT	CASSVASLAGGTDTQYF
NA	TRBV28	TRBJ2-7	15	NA	TGTGCCAGCAGCCCCGGGGGTGCTAGCGCCTACGAGCAGTACTTC	CASSPGGASAYEQYF
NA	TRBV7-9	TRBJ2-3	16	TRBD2	TGTGCCAGCAGCCCGTTTAGCGGGGCGAGCACAGATACGCAGTATTTT	CASSPFSGASTDTQYF
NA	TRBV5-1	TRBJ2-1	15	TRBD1	TGCGCCAGCAGCTTCCGGGACAGGGAGTACAATGAGCAGTTCTTC	CASSFRDREYNEQFF
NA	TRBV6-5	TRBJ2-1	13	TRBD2	TGTGCCAGCAGCAAAGCGGGACGGGATGAGCAGTTCTTC	CASSKAGRDEQFF
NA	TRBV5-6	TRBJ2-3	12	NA	TGTGCCAGCAGGACAGGATGGGATACGCAGTATTTT	CASRTGWDTQYF
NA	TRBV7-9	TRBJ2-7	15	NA	TGTGCCAGCAGCGCCGGGACTCTAAGCTCCTACGAGCAGTACTTC	CASSAGTLSSYEQYF
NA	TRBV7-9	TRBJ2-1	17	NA	TGTGCCAGCAGCTTCGGAGCGCACCATAGCTCCTACAATGAGCAGTTCTTC	CASSFGAHHSSYNEQFF
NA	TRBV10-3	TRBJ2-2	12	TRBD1	TGTGCCAACGGACAGGGGACCGGGGAGCTGTTTTTT	CANGQGTGELFF
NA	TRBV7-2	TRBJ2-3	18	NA	TGTGCCAGCGGACTAAACCAATGGGTCCGCGCTAGCACAGATACGCAGTATTTT	CASGLNQWVRASTDTQYF
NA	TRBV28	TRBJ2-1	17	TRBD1	TGTGCCAGCAGTCCACCTAGCCTCGGGACAGGATACAATGAGCAGTTCTTC	CASSPPSLGTGYNEQFF